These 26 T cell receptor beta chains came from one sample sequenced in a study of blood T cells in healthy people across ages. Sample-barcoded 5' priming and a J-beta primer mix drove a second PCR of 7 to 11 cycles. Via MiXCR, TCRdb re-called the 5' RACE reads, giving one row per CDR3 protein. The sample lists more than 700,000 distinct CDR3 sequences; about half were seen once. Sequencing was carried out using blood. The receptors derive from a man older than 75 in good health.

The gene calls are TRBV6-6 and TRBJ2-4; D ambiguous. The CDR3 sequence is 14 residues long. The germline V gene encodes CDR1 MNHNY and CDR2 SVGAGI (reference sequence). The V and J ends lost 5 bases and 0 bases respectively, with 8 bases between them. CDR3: CASSKGGAKNIQYF. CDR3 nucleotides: TGTGCCAGCAGTAAGGGCGGAGCCAAAAACATTCAGTACTTC.

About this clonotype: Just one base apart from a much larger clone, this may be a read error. The DNA for the CDR3 is TGTGCCAGCAACGACAGGGGGCCCGCCGGAGGCTACACCTTC. This gives the protein CASNDRGPAGGYTF. V is TRBV6-1 and J is TRBJ1-2, with 10 bases that match TRBD1. The V segment lost 7 bases and the J segment 8 bases; nucleotides outside the gene matches: 10. Germline-derived CDR1 and CDR2 are MNHNS and SASEGT. The CDR3 sequence is 14 residues long.

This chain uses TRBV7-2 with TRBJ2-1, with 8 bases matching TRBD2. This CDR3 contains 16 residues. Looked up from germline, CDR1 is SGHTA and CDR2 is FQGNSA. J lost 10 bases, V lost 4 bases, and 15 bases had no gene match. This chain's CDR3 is CASSWRRVAGPYEQFF. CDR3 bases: TGTGCCAGCAGCTGGCGTCGGGTAGCGGGACCCTACGAGCAGTTCTTC.

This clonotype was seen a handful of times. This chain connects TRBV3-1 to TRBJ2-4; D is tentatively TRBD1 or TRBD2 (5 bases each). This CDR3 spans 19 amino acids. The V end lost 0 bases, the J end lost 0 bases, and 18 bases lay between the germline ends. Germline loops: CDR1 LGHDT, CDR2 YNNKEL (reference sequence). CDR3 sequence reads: CASSQDLRGSAQAKNIQYF. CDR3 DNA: TGTGCCAGCAGCCAAGATCTAAGGGGTAGCGCCCAAGCCAAAAACATTCAGTACTTC.

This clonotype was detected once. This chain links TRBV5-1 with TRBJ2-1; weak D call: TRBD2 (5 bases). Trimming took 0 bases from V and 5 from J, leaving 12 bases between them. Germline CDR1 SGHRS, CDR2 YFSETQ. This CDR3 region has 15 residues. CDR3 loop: CASSLALSGNNEQFF. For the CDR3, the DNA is TGCGCCAGCAGCTTGGCCCTGAGCGGCAACAATGAGCAGTTCTTC.

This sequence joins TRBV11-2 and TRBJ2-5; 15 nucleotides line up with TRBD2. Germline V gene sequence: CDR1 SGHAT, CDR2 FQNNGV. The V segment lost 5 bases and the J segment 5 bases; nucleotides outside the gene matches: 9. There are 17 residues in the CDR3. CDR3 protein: CASSPGTSGRREETQYF. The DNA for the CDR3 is TGTGCCAGCAGCCCTGGGACTAGCGGGAGGAGGGAGGAGACCCAGTACTTC.

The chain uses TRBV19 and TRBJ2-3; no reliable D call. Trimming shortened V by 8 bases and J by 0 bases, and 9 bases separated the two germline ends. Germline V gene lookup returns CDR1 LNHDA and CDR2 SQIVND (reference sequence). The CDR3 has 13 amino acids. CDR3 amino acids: CASGWRSTDTQYF. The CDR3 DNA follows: TGTGCCAGTGGCTGGAGAAGCACAGATACGCAGTATTTT. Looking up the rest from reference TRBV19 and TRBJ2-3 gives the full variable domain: DGGITQSPKYLFRKEGQNVTLSCEQNLNHDAMYWYRQDPGQGLRLIYYSQIVNDFQKGDIAEGYSVSREKKESFPLTVTSAQKNPTAFYLCASGWRSTDTQYFGPGTRLTVL.

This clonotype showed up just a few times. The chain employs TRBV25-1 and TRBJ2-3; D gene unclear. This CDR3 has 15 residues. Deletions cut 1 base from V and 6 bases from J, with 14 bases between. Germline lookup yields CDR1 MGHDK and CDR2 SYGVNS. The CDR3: CASSELGITGDTQYF. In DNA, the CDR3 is TGTGCCAGCAGTGAATTGGGGATTACCGGCGATACGCAGTATTTT.

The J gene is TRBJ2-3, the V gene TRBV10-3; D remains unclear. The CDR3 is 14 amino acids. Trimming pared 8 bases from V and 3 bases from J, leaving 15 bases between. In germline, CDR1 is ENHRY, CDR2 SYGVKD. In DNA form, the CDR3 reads TGTGCCATCTCCCCGGGTCCCGGGACAGATACGCAGTATTTT. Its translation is CAISPGPGTDTQYF.

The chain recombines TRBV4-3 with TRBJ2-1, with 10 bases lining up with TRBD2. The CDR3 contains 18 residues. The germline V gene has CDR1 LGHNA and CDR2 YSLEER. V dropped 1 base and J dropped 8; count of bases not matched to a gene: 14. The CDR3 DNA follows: TGCGCCAGCAGCCAAGTTGCCGGCACCGGGACTAGCGTCGATGAGCAGTTCTTC. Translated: CASSQVAGTGTSVDEQFF.

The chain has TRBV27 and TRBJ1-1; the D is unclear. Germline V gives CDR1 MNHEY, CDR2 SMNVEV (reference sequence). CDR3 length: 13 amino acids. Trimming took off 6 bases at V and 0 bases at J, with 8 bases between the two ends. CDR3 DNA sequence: TGTGCCAGCAGCCAACGGCTGAACACTGAAGCTTTCTTT. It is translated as CASSQRLNTEAFF.

The CDR3 DNA is TGTGCCAGCAGATCCCACAGCGGGGGCACTGAAAAACTGTTTTTT. Protein: CASRSHSGGTEKLFF. V usage is TRBV12-3 or TRBV12-4 and J usage is TRBJ1-4, with a weak D call TRBD1 (6 bases). The CDR3 runs 15 residues. V lost 6 bases and J 7 bases, leaving 18 bases between the germline ends.

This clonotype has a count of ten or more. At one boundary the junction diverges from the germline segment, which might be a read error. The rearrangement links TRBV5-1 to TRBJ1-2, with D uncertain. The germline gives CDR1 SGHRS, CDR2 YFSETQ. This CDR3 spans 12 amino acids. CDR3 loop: CASSLDNYGYTF. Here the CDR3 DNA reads TGTGCCAGCAGCTTAGACAACTATGGCTACACCTTC.

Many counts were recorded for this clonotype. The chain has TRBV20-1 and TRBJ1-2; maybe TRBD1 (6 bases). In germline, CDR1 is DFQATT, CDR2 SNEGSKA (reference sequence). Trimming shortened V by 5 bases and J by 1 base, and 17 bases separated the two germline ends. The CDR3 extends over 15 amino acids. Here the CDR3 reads CSAERGGRLNYGYTF. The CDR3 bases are TGCAGTGCTGAAAGGGGGGGGCGCCTTAACTATGGCTACACCTTC.

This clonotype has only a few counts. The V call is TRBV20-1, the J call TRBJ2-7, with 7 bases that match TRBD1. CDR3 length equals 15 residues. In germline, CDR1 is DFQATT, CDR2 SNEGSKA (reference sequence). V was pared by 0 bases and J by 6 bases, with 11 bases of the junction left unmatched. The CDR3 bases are TGCAGTGCTAGAGATAGGGGGCGGAGATCCGCCGAGCAGTACTTC. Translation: CSARDRGRRSAEQYF.

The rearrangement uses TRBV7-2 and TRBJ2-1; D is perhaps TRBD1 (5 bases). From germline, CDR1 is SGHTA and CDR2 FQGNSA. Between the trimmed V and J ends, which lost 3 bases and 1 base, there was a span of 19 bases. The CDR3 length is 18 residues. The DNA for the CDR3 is TGTGCCAGCAGCTTTCGCCTTCAGGGTTCAGGGTCCTACAATGAGCAGTTCTTC. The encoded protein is CASSFRLQGSGSYNEQFF.

DNA for the CDR3: TGTGCCAGCAGCGTTCAGACAGAGATCAGCAATCAGCCCCAGCATTTT. Protein product: CASSVQTEISNQPQHF. V is TRBV4-2 and J is TRBJ1-5; tentatively, D is TRBD1 (5 bases). CDR1 LGHNA and CDR2 YNFKEQ come from the germline V gene. Deletions cut 5 bases from V and 1 base from J, with 15 bases between. This CDR3 spans 16 amino acids.

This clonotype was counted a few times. The CDR3 region is CSVETQLTDTQYF. CDR3 nucleotides: TGCAGCGTTGAAACACAGCTCACAGATACGCAGTATTTT. The rearrangement links TRBV29-1 to TRBJ2-3; D gene ambiguous. The germline V and J ends were trimmed by 2 bases and 2 bases, with 8 bases remaining between them. Germline assignment: CDR1 SQVTM and CDR2 ANQGSEA. The CDR3 has 13 amino acids.

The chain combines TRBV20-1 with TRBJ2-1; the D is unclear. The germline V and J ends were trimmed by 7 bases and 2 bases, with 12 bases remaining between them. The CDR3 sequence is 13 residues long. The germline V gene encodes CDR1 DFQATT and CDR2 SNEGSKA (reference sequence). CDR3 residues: CSGSVLTYNEQFF. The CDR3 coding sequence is TGCAGTGGTTCAGTATTAACCTACAATGAGCAGTTCTTC.

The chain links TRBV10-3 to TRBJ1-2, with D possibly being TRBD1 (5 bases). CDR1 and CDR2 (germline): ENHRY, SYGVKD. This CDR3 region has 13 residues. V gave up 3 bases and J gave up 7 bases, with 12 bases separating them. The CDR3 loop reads CAISDNGGGGYTF. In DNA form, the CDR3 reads TGTGCCATCAGTGATAATGGGGGTGGTGGCTACACCTTC.

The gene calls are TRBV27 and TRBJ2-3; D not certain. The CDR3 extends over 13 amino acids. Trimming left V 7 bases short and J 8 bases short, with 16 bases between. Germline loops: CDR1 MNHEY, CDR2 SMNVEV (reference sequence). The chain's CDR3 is CASNTAGPSTQYF. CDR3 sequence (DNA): TGTGCCAGCAACACTGCAGGCCCGAGTACGCAGTATTTT.

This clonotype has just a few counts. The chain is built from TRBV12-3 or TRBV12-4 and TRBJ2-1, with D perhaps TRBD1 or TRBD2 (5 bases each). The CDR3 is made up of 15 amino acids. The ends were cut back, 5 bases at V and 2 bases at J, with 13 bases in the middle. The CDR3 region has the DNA TGTGCCAGCAGTGGTACCGGGACGGCCTACAATGAGCAGTTCTTC. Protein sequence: CASSGTGTAYNEQFF.

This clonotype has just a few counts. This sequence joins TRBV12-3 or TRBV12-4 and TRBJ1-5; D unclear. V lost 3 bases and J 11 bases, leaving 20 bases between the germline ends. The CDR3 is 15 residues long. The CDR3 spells CASSFHDAGSQSQHF. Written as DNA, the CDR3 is TGTGCCAGCAGTTTCCACGACGCGGGTTCTCAATCCCAGCATTTT.

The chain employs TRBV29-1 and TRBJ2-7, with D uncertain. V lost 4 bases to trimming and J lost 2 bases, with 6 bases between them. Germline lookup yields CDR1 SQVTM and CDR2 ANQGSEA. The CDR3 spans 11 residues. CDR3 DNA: TGCAGCGTTGGACCTACCTACGAGCAGTACTTC. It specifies CSVGPTYEQYF.

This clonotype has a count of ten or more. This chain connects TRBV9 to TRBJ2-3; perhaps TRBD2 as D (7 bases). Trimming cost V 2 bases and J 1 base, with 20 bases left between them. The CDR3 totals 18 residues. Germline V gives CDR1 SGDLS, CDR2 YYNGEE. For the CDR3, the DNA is TGTGCCAGCAGCGTGGAGGGGGGGAGACCTTCGGGCACAGATACGCAGTATTTT. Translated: CASSVEGGRPSGTDTQYF.

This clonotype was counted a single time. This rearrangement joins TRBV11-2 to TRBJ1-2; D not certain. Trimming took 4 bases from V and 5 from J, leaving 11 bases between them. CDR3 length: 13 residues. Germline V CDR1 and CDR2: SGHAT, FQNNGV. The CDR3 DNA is TGTGCCAGCAGCTCGTTGTTTCAATATGGCTACACCTTC. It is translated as CASSSLFQYGYTF.